The present TCR beta chain was sequenced within a study of T cell changes during pregnancy in multiple sclerosis. Between the trimmed V and J ends, which lost 5 bases and 7 bases, there was a span of 17 bases. This CDR3 region has 15 residues. The V gene's germline CDR1 is SGHAT and CDR2 FQNNGV. Assay: immunoSEQ multiplex PCR; the TCRdb copy retains only in-frame clones and omits some. The data contain 65,000 to 85,000 clones, 90% to 95% of them singletons. The receptor comes from a female donor with multiple sclerosis, enrolled in a pregnancy study. The sample here was peripheral blood, taken after pregnancy. The chain joins TRBV11-2 to TRBJ1-4, with a possible D match to TRBD1 (6 bases). CDR3 bases: TGTGCCAGCAGCCAGGACGGGGGGCCAGGTGAAAAACTGTTTTTT. Translation gives CASSQDGGPGEKLFF.